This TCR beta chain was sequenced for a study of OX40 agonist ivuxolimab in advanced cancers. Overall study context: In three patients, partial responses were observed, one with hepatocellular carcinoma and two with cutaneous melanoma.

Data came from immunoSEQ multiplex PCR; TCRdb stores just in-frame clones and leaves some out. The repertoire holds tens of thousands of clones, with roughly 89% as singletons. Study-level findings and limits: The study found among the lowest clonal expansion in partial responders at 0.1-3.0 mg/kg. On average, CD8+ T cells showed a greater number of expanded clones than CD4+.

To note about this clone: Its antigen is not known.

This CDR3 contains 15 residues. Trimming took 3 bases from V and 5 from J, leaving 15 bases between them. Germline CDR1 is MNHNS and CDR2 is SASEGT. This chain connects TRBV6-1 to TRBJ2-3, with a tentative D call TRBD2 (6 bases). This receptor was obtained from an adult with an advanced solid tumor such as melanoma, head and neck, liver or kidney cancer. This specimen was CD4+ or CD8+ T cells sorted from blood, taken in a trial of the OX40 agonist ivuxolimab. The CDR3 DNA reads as TGTGCCAGCAGTGAGAGGAGGGAGGCTCTAGATACGCAGTATTTT. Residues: CASSERREALDTQYF.